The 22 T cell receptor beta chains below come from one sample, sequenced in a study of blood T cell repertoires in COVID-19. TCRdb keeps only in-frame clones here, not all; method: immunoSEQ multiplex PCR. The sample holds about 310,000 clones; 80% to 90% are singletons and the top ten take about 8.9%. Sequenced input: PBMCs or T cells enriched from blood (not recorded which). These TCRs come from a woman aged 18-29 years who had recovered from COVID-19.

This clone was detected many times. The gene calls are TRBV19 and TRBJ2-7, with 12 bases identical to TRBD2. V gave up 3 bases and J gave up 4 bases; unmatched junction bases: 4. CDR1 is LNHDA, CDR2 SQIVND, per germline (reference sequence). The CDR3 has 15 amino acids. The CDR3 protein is CASSIPGTSGYEQYF. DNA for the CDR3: TGTGCCAGTAGTATTCCCGGGACTAGCGGGTACGAGCAGTACTTC. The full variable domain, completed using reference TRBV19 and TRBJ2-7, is DGGITQSPKYLFRKEGQNVTLSCEQNLNHDAMYWYRQDPGQGLRLIYYSQIVNDFQKGDIAEGYSVSREKKESFPLTVTSAQKNPTAFYLCASSIPGTSGYEQYFGPGTRLTVT.

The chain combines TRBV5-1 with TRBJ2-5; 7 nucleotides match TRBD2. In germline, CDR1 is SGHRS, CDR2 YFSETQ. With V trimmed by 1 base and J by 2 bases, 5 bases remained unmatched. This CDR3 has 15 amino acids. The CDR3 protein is CASSLLGGNQETQYF. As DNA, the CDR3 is TGCGCCAGCAGCTTGTTGGGGGGGAATCAAGAGACCCAGTACTTC.

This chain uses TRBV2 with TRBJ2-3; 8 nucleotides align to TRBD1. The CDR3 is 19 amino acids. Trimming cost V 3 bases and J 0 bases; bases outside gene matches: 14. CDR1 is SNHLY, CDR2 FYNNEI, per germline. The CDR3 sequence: CASSDLPGQENSSTDTQYF. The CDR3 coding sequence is TGTGCCAGCAGTGATCTTCCGGGACAGGAAAACTCTAGCACAGATACGCAGTATTTT.

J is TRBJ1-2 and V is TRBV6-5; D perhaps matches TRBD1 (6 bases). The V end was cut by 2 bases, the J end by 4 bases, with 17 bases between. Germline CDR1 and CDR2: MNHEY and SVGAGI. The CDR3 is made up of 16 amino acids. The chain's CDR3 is CASSYPKQGSGYGYTF. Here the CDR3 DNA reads TGTGCCAGCAGTTACCCAAAACAGGGTTCCGGCTATGGCTACACCTTC.

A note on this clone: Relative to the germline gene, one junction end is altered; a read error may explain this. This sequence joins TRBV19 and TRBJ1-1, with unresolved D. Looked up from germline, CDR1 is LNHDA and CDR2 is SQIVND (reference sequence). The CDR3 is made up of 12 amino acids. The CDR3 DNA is TGTGCCAGTAATATACAGAACACTGAAGCTTTCTTT. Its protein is CASNIQNTEAFF. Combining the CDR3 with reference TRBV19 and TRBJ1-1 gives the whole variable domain DGGITQSPKYLFRKEGQNVTLSCEQNLNHDAMYWYRQDPGQGLRLIYYSQIVNDFQKGDIAEGYSVSREKKESFPLTVTSAQKNPTAFYLCASNIQNTEAFFGQGTRLTVV.

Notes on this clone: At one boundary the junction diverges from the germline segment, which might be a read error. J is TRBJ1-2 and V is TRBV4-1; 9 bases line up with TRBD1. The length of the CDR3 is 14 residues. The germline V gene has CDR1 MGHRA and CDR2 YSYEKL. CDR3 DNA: TGCGCCAGCAGCCAAGTTATAACAGGGGGCGTCATCTCCTTC. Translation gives CASSQVITGGVISF.

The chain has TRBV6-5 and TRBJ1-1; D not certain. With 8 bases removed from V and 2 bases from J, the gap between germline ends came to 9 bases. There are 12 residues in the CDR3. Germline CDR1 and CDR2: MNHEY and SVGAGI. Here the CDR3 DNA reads TGTGCCAGCCACACACAAAACACTGAAGCTTTCTTT. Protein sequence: CASHTQNTEAFF.

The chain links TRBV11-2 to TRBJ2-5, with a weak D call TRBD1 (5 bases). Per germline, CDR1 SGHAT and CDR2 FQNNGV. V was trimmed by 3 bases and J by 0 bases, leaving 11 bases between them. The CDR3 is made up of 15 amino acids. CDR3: CASSLLGQNQETQYF. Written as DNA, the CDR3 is TGTGCCAGCAGCTTGTTGGGGCAAAACCAAGAGACCCAGTACTTC. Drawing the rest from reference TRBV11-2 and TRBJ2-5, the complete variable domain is EAGVAQSPRYKIIEKRQSVAFWCNPISGHATLYWYQQILGQGPKLLIQFQNNGVVDDSQLPKDRFSAERLKGVDSTLKIQPAKLEDSAVYLCASSLLGQNQETQYFGPGTRLLVL.

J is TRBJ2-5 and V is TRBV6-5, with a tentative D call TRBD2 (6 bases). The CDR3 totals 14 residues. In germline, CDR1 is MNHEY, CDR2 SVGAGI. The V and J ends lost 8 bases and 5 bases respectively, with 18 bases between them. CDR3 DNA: TGTGCCAGCCACCGCCCGGGGGAGGCGGAGACCCAGTACTTC. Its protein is CASHRPGEAETQYF.

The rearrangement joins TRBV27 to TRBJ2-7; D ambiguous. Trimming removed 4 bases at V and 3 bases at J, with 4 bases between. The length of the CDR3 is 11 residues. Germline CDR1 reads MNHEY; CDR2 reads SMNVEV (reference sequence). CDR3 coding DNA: TGTGCCAGCAGTTCCGGCTACGAGCAGTACTTC. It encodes CASSSGYEQYF.

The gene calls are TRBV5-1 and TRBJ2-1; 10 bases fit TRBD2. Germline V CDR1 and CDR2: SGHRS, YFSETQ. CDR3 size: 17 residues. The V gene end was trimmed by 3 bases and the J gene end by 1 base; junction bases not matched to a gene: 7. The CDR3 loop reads CASSWGTSALSYNEQFF. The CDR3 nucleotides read TGCGCCAGCAGCTGGGGGACTAGCGCCCTTTCCTACAATGAGCAGTTCTTC.

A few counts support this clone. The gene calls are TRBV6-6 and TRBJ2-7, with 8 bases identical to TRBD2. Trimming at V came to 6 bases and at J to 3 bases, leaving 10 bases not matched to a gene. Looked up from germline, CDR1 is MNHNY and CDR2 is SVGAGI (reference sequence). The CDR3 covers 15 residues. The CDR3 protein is CASRYLSGSFYEQYF. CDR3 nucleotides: TGTGCCAGCAGGTACCTCAGCGGGAGCTTCTACGAGCAGTACTTC.

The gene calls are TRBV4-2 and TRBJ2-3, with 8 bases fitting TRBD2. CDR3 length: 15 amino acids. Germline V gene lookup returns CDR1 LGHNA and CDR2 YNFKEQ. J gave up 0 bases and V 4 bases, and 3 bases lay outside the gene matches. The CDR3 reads CASSRLAYSTDTQYF. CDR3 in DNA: TGTGCCAGCAGCCGACTAGCGTACAGCACAGATACGCAGTATTTT.

The CDR3 bases are TGTGCCAGCACCCGAGGGACTCCGTCCTACGAGCAGTACTTC. Its translation is CASTRGTPSYEQYF. This rearrangement joins TRBV6-4 to TRBJ2-7; D is possibly TRBD2 (6 bases). This CDR3 is built from 14 residues. V shed 7 bases and J shed 1 base, with 14 bases lying between them. The germline CDR1 and CDR2 sequences are MRHNA and SNTAGT.

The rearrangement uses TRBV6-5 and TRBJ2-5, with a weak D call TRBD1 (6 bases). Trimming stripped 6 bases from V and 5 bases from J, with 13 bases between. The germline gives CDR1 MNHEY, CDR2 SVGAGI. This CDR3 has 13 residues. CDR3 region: CASSRTGMETQYF. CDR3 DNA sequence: TGTGCCAGCAGCAGAACAGGGATGGAGACCCAGTACTTC.

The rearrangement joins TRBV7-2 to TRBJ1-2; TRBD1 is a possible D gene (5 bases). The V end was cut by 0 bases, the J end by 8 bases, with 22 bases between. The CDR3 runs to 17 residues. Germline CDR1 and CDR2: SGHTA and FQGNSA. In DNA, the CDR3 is TGTGCCAGCAGCTTAGCGGGGGGGGAGACTAAGCTAAGAGGCTACACCTTC. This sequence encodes CASSLAGGETKLRGYTF. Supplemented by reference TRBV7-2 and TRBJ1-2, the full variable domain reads GAGVSQSPSNKVTEKGKDVELRCDPISGHTALYWYRQSLGQGLEFLIYFQGNSAPDKSGLPSDRFSAERTGGSVSTLTIQRTQQEDSAVYLCASSLAGGETKLRGYTFGSGTRLTVV.

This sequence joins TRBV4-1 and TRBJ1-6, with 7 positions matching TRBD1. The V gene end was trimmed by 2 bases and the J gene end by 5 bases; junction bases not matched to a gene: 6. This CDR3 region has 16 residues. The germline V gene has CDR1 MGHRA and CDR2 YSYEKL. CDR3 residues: CASSQIGGKNNSPLHF. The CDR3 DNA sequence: TGCGCCAGCAGCCAAATAGGGGGCAAGAATAATTCACCCCTCCACTTT.

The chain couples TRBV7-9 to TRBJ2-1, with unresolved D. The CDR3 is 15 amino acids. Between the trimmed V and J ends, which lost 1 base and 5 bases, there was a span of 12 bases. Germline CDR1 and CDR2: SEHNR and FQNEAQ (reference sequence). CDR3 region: CASSLDGVFNNEQFF. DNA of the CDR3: TGTGCCAGCAGCTTAGACGGTGTCTTCAACAATGAGCAGTTCTTC.

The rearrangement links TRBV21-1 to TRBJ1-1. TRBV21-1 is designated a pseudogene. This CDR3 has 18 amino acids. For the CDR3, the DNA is TGTGCCAGCACCTCCCAGAACCGGGTCACCTCCGCGACCACTGAAGCTTTCTTT. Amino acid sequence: CASTSQNRVTSATTEAFF.

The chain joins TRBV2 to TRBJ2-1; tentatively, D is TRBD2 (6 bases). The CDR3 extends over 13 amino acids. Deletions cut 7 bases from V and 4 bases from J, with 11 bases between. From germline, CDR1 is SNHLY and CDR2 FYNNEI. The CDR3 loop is CASKTGVYNEQFF. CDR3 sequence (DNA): TGTGCCAGCAAGACGGGGGTGTACAATGAGCAGTTCTTC.

DNA for the CDR3: TGTGCCAGCAGCTCCGGACAGGGGGCTAACAATCAGCCCCAGCATTTT. This translates into CASSSGQGANNQPQHF. The chain links TRBV7-2 to TRBJ1-5, with 11 bases fitting TRBD1. This CDR3 has 16 residues. CDR1 SGHTA and CDR2 FQGNSA come from the germline V gene. V lost 4 bases to trimming and J lost 3 bases; unmatched junction nucleotides: 5. The full variable domain, with the rest looked up from reference TRBV7-2 and TRBJ1-5, is GAGVSQSPSNKVTEKGKDVELRCDPISGHTALYWYRQSLGQGLEFLIYFQGNSAPDKSGLPSDRFSAERTGGSVSTLTIQRTQQEDSAVYLCASSSGQGANNQPQHFGDGTRLSIL.

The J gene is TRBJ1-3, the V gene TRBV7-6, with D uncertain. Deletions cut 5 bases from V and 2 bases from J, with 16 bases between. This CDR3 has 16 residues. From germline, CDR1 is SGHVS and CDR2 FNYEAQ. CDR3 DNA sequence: TGTGCCAGCAGCCCATGGGGAGGTTCAACTGGAAACACCATATATTTT. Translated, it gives CASSPWGGSTGNTIYF.